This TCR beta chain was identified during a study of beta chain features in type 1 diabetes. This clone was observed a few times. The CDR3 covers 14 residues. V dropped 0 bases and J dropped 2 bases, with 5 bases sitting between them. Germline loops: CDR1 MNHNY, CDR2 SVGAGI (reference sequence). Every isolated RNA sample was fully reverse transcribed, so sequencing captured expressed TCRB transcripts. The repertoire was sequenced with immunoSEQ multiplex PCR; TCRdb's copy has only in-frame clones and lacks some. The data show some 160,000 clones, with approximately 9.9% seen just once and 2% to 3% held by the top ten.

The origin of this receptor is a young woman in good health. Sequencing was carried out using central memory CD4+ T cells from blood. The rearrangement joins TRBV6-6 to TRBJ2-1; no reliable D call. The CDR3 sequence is CASSYSRAYNEQFF. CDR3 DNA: TGTGCCAGCAGTTACTCGAGAGCCTACAATGAGCAGTTCTTC.